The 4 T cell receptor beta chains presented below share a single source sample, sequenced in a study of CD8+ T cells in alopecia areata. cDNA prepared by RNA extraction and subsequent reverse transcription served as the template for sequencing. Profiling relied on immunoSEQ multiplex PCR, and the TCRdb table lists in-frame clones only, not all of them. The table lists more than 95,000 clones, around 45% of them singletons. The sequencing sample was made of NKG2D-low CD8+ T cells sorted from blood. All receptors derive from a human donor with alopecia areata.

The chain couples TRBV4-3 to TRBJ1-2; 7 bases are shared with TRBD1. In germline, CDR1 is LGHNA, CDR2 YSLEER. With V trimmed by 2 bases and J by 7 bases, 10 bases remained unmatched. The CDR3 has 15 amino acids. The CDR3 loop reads CASSQSLEGASGYTF. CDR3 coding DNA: TGCGCCAGCAGCCAATCCCTGGAGGGGGCGAGTGGCTACACCTTC.

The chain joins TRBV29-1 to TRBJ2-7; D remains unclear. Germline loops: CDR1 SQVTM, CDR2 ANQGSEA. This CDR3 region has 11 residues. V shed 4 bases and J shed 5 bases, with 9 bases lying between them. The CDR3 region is CSVGTGNEQYF. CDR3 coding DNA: TGCAGCGTTGGAACGGGTAACGAGCAGTACTTC.

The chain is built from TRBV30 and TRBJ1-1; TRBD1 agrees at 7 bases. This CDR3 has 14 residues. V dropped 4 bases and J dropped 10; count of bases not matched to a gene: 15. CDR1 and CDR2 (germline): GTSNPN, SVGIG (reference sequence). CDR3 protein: CAWTPGQVGLAAFF. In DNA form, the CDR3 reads TGTGCCTGGACCCCTGGACAGGTGGGGCTGGCAGCTTTCTTT.

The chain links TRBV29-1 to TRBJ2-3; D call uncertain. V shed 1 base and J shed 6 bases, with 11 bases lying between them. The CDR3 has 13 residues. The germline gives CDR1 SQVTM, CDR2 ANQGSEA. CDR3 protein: CSVEVPHRDTQYF. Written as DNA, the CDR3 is TGCAGCGTTGAAGTCCCCCACCGGGATACGCAGTATTTT.